The clone carrying this TCR beta chain has just a few counts. Antigen specificity is unknown. This sample is drawn from a study of spatial heterogeneity in lung cancer. Findings and caveats of the study: Compared with follow-up, resection was when ubiquitous expanded tumor TCRs appeared in blood more.

This CDR3 region has 14 residues. The ends were cut back, 5 bases at V and 1 base at J, with 10 bases in the middle. Described time point: sample taken at primary tumor resection. Sequencing of whole RNA from tumor, nontumor lung or frozen PBMC involved no sorting. The donor group consisted of some 70 patients who had untreated, early-stage non-small cell lung cancer. Every molecule of TCR cDNA had its own unique molecular identifier. TCRdb redid the calling of the 5' RACE reads with MiXCR, one entry per CDR3 protein. The sample comprises about 80,000 distinct CDR3 sequences, 15% to 25% of which are singletons, and 6.2% rests with the top ten.

J is TRBJ2-3 and V is TRBV12-3 or TRBV12-4; D unresolved. The TCR comes from a male donor with early-stage non-small cell lung cancer. Sequenced material: PBMCs, taken at surgery. CDR3 residues: CASSPRVGTDTQYF. The CDR3, as DNA: TGTGCCAGCAGTCCGAGAGTCGGCACAGATACGCAGTATTTT.